Here is one T cell receptor beta chain with its context. These data belong to a study of blood T cell repertoires in COVID-19. Study-level background: Material from acute and convalescent COVID-19 was sourced from the United States, Italy and Spain. The analysed material was cDNA or gDNA that came from T cells, B-cell-depleted T cells, or PBMCs.

Per germline, CDR1 LGHNA and CDR2 YNFKEQ. This CDR3 comprises 15 residues. With 0 bases removed from V and 7 bases from J, the gap between germline ends came to 13 bases. Original handling: Amplification with reference gene primers provided the estimates of nucleated cell counts. Assay used: immunoSEQ multiplex PCR; TCRdb lists only in-frame clones, some missing. D and trimming come from the DNA, and the V and J calls and clone size come from that table. The sample records roughly 100,000 clones, 85% to 90% being singletons. The rearrangement joins TRBV4-2 to TRBJ1-5; D not certain. This TCR was recovered from a human donor in a cohort sampled during active COVID-19. The specimen was peripheral blood. The CDR3 is CASSQDVDYRQPQHF. In DNA, the CDR3 is TGTGCCAGCAGCCAAGATGTAGATTATCGACAGCCCCAGCATTTT.